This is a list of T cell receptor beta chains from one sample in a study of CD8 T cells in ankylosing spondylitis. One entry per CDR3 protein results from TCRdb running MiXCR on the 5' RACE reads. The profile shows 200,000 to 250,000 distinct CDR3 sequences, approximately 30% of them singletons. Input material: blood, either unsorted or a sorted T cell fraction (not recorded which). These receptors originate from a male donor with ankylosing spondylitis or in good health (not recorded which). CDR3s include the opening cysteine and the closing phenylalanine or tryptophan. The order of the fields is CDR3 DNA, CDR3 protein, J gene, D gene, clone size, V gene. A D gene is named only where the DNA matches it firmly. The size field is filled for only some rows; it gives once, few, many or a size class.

CDR3 DNA: TGTGCCAGCAGTTTGCCGCAGGGCTACGAGCAGTACTTC
CDR3 protein: CASSLPQGYEQYF
J gene: TRBJ2-7
D gene: -
clone size: -
V gene: TRBV28

CDR3 DNA: TGTGCCAGCAGCTTGGGTCGGTCAGCATATCAGCCCCAGCATTTT
CDR3 protein: CASSLGRSAYQPQHF
J gene: TRBJ1-5
D gene: -
clone size: few
V gene: TRBV5-6

CDR3 DNA: TGTGCCAGCAGTTTGGGGGACGGCTCCTACGAGCAGTACTTC
CDR3 protein: CASSLGDGSYEQYF
J gene: TRBJ2-7
D gene: -
clone size: -
V gene: TRBV12-3/TRBV12-4

CDR3 DNA: TGCGCCAGCAGCTTGGTTGGGGGGTCCTACAATGAGCAGTTCTTC
CDR3 protein: CASSLVGGSYNEQFF
J gene: TRBJ2-1
D gene: -
clone size: few
V gene: TRBV5-1

CDR3 DNA: TGTGCCACCAGTGGCCCCTCTCTCACAGATACGCAGTATTTT
CDR3 protein: CATSGPSLTDTQYF
J gene: TRBJ2-3
D gene: -
clone size: -
V gene: TRBV24-1

CDR3 DNA: TGCGCCAGCGTCCCAGGAGGGGTTGCTGGGGCCAACGTCCTGACTTTC
CDR3 protein: CASVPGGVAGANVLTF
J gene: TRBJ2-6
D gene: -
clone size: few
V gene: TRBV5-1

CDR3 DNA: TGCAGTGCCGCTACGGACAGGGCCTACGAGCAGTACTTC
CDR3 protein: CSAATDRAYEQYF
J gene: TRBJ2-7
D gene: TRBD1
clone size: -
V gene: TRBV20-1

CDR3 DNA: TGTGCCACCAGTGATTCCGGACGGGGGCAGTTCTTC
CDR3 protein: CATSDSGRGQFF
J gene: TRBJ2-1
D gene: -
clone size: -
V gene: TRBV24-1

CDR3 DNA: TGCGCCAGCAGCCAAGGTCTAGCGGGGGGGCTAGAAGATACGCAGTATTTT
CDR3 protein: CASSQGLAGGLEDTQYF
J gene: TRBJ2-3
D gene: TRBD2
clone size: -
V gene: TRBV4-1

CDR3 DNA: TGTGCCAGCAGCGAATGGGGAACCCTTCCCGGGGAGCTGTTTTTT
CDR3 protein: CASSEWGTLPGELFF
J gene: TRBJ2-2
D gene: -
clone size: few
V gene: TRBV7-9

CDR3 DNA: TGCAGTGCTAGCCGGCGCAGCAGCGTGGTCTCTGGCACAGATACGCAGTATTTT
CDR3 protein: CSASRRSSVVSGTDTQYF
J gene: TRBJ2-3
D gene: -
clone size: many
V gene: TRBV20-1

CDR3 DNA: TGCAGTGCTGCGGGACTCCGTTCGTACAATGAGCAGTTCTTC
CDR3 protein: CSAAGLRSYNEQFF
J gene: TRBJ2-1
D gene: -
clone size: few
V gene: TRBV20-1

CDR3 DNA: TGTGCCAGCAGCAAGGGACAGGGAGCTTATGGCTACACCTTC
CDR3 protein: CASSKGQGAYGYTF
J gene: TRBJ1-2
D gene: TRBD1
clone size: many
V gene: TRBV6-1

CDR3 DNA: TGCGCCAGCAGCTTGGCCAGCGAGCAGTACTTC
CDR3 protein: CASSLASEQYF
J gene: TRBJ2-7
D gene: -
clone size: -
V gene: TRBV5-1

CDR3 DNA: TGCGCCAGCAGCATACTAGCGGGGGCTTCCTACGAGCAGTACTTC
CDR3 protein: CASSILAGASYEQYF
J gene: TRBJ2-7
D gene: TRBD2
clone size: -
V gene: TRBV5-1

CDR3 DNA: TGTGCCAGCAGTGAACCCCGGACACGGCTACTCAATCAGCCCCAGCATTTT
CDR3 protein: CASSEPRTRLLNQPQHF
J gene: TRBJ1-5
D gene: -
clone size: -
V gene: TRBV6-1

CDR3 DNA: TGCGCCAGCAGCTTGGTGGTCGGCAACTACGAGCAGTACTTC
CDR3 protein: CASSLVVGNYEQYF
J gene: TRBJ2-7
D gene: -
clone size: -
V gene: TRBV5-1

CDR3 DNA: TGTGCCAGCAGCAAAGTTCGGAGACTAGCGCCCCAAGAGACCCAGTACTTC
CDR3 protein: CASSKVRRLAPQETQYF
J gene: TRBJ2-5
D gene: -
clone size: once
V gene: TRBV21-1

CDR3 DNA: TGTGCCAGCAGCTTGACCAGGAAGCAAGAGACCCAGTACTTC
CDR3 protein: CASSLTRKQETQYF
J gene: TRBJ2-5
D gene: -
clone size: few
V gene: TRBV5-4

CDR3 DNA: TGTGCCACCAGTGATTTTGGGACAGACAATGAGCAGTTCTTC
CDR3 protein: CATSDFGTDNEQFF
J gene: TRBJ2-1
D gene: TRBD1
clone size: -
V gene: TRBV24-1

CDR3 DNA: TGCAGTGCTTCCGGAGTTTGGGAGACCCAGTACTTC
CDR3 protein: CSASGVWETQYF
J gene: TRBJ2-5
D gene: -
clone size: many
V gene: TRBV20-1

CDR3 DNA: TGTGCCAGCAGCTCGGGACGATCCAACACTGAAGCTTTCTTT
CDR3 protein: CASSSGRSNTEAFF
J gene: TRBJ1-1
D gene: -
clone size: few
V gene: TRBV5-6

CDR3 DNA: TGCGCCAGCACCACCCTTCGGGACAATGAGCAGTTCTTC
CDR3 protein: CASTTLRDNEQFF
J gene: TRBJ2-1
D gene: -
clone size: -
V gene: TRBV10-2

CDR3 DNA: TGTGCCATCAGCCAGGCGGGGGGCTATGGCTACACCTTC
CDR3 protein: CAISQAGGYGYTF
J gene: TRBJ1-2
D gene: -
clone size: few
V gene: TRBV10-3

CDR3 DNA: TGTGCCAGCAGTGATGGGTTGGAACCCCAAGAGACCCAGTACTTC
CDR3 protein: CASSDGLEPQETQYF
J gene: TRBJ2-5
D gene: -
clone size: -
V gene: TRBV9

CDR3 DNA: TGTGCCAGCAGTTTTTATGGAGGGAAAGGGACCCAGTACTTC
CDR3 protein: CASSFYGGKGTQYF
J gene: TRBJ2-5
D gene: -
clone size: -
V gene: TRBV28

CDR3 DNA: TGCAGCGTTGAAGAATCGAGTGGCTACACCTTC
CDR3 protein: CSVEESSGYTF
J gene: TRBJ1-2
D gene: -
clone size: many
V gene: TRBV29-1

CDR3 DNA: TGTGCCAGCAGTTTAGGCCGGGGCGCCAATCAGCCCCAGCATTTT
CDR3 protein: CASSLGRGANQPQHF
J gene: TRBJ1-5
D gene: -
clone size: few
V gene: TRBV12-3/TRBV12-4

CDR3 DNA: TGTGCCAGCAGTATCCCCACTGTCAATGAGCAGTTCTTC
CDR3 protein: CASSIPTVNEQFF
J gene: TRBJ2-1
D gene: -
clone size: -
V gene: TRBV12-3/TRBV12-4

CDR3 DNA: TGCAGTGCCGTGCCGGGGCCGCGAAATGAGCAGTTCTTC
CDR3 protein: CSAVPGPRNEQFF
J gene: TRBJ2-1
D gene: -
clone size: -
V gene: TRBV20-1

CDR3 DNA: TGTGCCGTCGGGACCCTCGGGAATGGGGCCAACGTCCTGACTTTC
CDR3 protein: CAVGTLGNGANVLTF
J gene: TRBJ2-6
D gene: -
clone size: -
V gene: TRBV10-3

CDR3 DNA: TGTGCCACCAGCGACGGGACATCGGAGACCCAGTACTTC
CDR3 protein: CATSDGTSETQYF
J gene: TRBJ2-5
D gene: -
clone size: -
V gene: TRBV15

CDR3 DNA: TGTGCCAGCTCACCAGGGGCAGAGGATACGCAGTATTTT
CDR3 protein: CASSPGAEDTQYF
J gene: TRBJ2-3
D gene: -
clone size: -
V gene: TRBV18

CDR3 DNA: TGCAGTGCTACCGACAGCGATCAGCCCCAGCATTTT
CDR3 protein: CSATDSDQPQHF
J gene: TRBJ1-5
D gene: -
clone size: -
V gene: TRBV20-1

CDR3 DNA: TGCAGTGCTAGACACCCATCCGCAGACTCCTACGAGCAGTACTTC
CDR3 protein: CSARHPSADSYEQYF
J gene: TRBJ2-7
D gene: -
clone size: few
V gene: TRBV20-1

CDR3 DNA: TGTGCCAGCGCCCAGGGAAACACCGGGGAGCTGTTTTTT
CDR3 protein: CASAQGNTGELFF
J gene: TRBJ2-2
D gene: -
clone size: -
V gene: TRBV9

CDR3 DNA: TGCAGCGTTGCCCATACAGTCAGTCAAGAGACCCAGTACTTC
CDR3 protein: CSVAHTVSQETQYF
J gene: TRBJ2-5
D gene: -
clone size: -
V gene: TRBV29-1

CDR3 DNA: TGTGCCAGCAGTTTTGGTAGTAGCGGGGGAGATACGCAGTATTTT
CDR3 protein: CASSFGSSGGDTQYF
J gene: TRBJ2-3
D gene: TRBD2
clone size: -
V gene: TRBV12-3/TRBV12-4

CDR3 DNA: TGTGCCATCAGTGAGGAGGGAGATCAGCCCCAGCATTTT
CDR3 protein: CAISEEGDQPQHF
J gene: TRBJ1-5
D gene: -
clone size: -
V gene: TRBV10-3

CDR3 DNA: TGTGCCAGCAGCCAAGGGTCCCACGAGCAGTACTTC
CDR3 protein: CASSQGSHEQYF
J gene: TRBJ2-7
D gene: -
clone size: -
V gene: TRBV14

CDR3 DNA: TGTGCCATCAGAGGACAGTTCTACGAGCAGTACTTC
CDR3 protein: CAIRGQFYEQYF
J gene: TRBJ2-7
D gene: -
clone size: -
V gene: TRBV10-3

CDR3 DNA: TGCAGCGTTGAACGGGGTAATGAGCAGTTCTTC
CDR3 protein: CSVERGNEQFF
J gene: TRBJ2-1
D gene: -
clone size: many
V gene: TRBV29-1

CDR3 DNA: TGTGCCAGCAGTGCCGCGGGACAGCCTCTGGATGGCTACACCTTC
CDR3 protein: CASSAAGQPLDGYTF
J gene: TRBJ1-2
D gene: TRBD1
clone size: -
V gene: TRBV12-3/TRBV12-4

CDR3 DNA: TGTGCCAGCAGCACGACAGGGTATAGCACTGAAGCTTTCTTT
CDR3 protein: CASSTTGYSTEAFF
J gene: TRBJ1-1
D gene: TRBD1
clone size: -
V gene: TRBV7-8

CDR3 DNA: TGCGCCAGCAGCGATGAGGGGGCCAGACCACCATACGAGCAGTACTTC
CDR3 protein: CASSDEGARPPYEQYF
J gene: TRBJ2-7
D gene: TRBD1
clone size: -
V gene: TRBV5-1

CDR3 DNA: TGTGCCAGCAGTTTGGGTACTAGCGGGGTAACCTCCTACGAGCAGTACTTC
CDR3 protein: CASSLGTSGVTSYEQYF
J gene: TRBJ2-7
D gene: TRBD2
clone size: -
V gene: TRBV12-3/TRBV12-4

CDR3 DNA: TGTGCCAGCAGCCTGGACTGGGATACGCAGTATTTT
CDR3 protein: CASSLDWDTQYF
J gene: TRBJ2-3
D gene: -
clone size: -
V gene: TRBV7-2

CDR3 DNA: TGTGCCAGCAGTAAACCGGGTCATAATATAATGGGTCAGCCCCAGCATTTT
CDR3 protein: CASSKPGHNIMGQPQHF
J gene: TRBJ1-5
D gene: -
clone size: few
V gene: TRBV6-1

CDR3 DNA: TGTGCCAGCAGTGACAGCCACCAAGAGACCCAGTACTTC
CDR3 protein: CASSDSHQETQYF
J gene: TRBJ2-5
D gene: -
clone size: -
V gene: TRBV2

CDR3 DNA: TGCGCCAGCAGCGTGCCAGGGAGCTCCTACGAGCAGTACTTC
CDR3 protein: CASSVPGSSYEQYF
J gene: TRBJ2-7
D gene: -
clone size: few
V gene: TRBV5-1

CDR3 DNA: TGTGCCAGCAGTTTTGAGGGGACTCAAGCTTTCTTT
CDR3 protein: CASSFEGTQAFF
J gene: TRBJ1-1
D gene: -
clone size: -
V gene: TRBV12-3/TRBV12-4

CDR3 DNA: TGTGCCAGCAGCTTGGACAGCAACTATGAAAAACTGTTTTTT
CDR3 protein: CASSLDSNYEKLFF
J gene: TRBJ1-4
D gene: -
clone size: -
V gene: TRBV5-5

CDR3 DNA: TGCAGCGTCTCCAACAGCCTAGCGGTCCCCGGCGGGGGTGAGCAGTTCTTC
CDR3 protein: CSVSNSLAVPGGGEQFF
J gene: TRBJ2-1
D gene: TRBD2
clone size: many
V gene: TRBV29-1

CDR3 DNA: TGTGCCAGCAATGACAGGTGTTCCTACGAGCAGTACTTC
CDR3 protein: CASNDRCSYEQYF
J gene: TRBJ2-7
D gene: -
clone size: -
V gene: TRBV27

CDR3 DNA: TGCAGTGCTGTCCCCACGGACAGTGCTTACTATGGCTACACCTTC
CDR3 protein: CSAVPTDSAYYGYTF
J gene: TRBJ1-2
D gene: -
clone size: -
V gene: TRBV20-1

CDR3 DNA: TGCAGTGCCCGCCTCAGACCTCAAGAGACCCAGTACTTC
CDR3 protein: CSARLRPQETQYF
J gene: TRBJ2-5
D gene: -
clone size: -
V gene: TRBV20-1

CDR3 DNA: TGTGCCAGCAGACGAGAAGGGGTTGTGGCTTCACCCCTCCACTTT
CDR3 protein: CASRREGVVASPLHF
J gene: TRBJ1-6
D gene: -
clone size: -
V gene: TRBV4-2

CDR3 DNA: TGCAGCCTTGACAGGGATCACACAGATACGCAGTATTTT
CDR3 protein: CSLDRDHTDTQYF
J gene: TRBJ2-3
D gene: TRBD1
clone size: few
V gene: TRBV20-1

CDR3 DNA: TGTGCCAGCAGCGTAGGAGTTAGCGGGGTCTACAATGAGCAGTTCTTC
CDR3 protein: CASSVGVSGVYNEQFF
J gene: TRBJ2-1
D gene: TRBD2
clone size: few
V gene: TRBV9

CDR3 DNA: TGTGCCAGCAGCCAAGGACAGAAATACACCTTC
CDR3 protein: CASSQGQKYTF
J gene: TRBJ1-2
D gene: -
clone size: -
V gene: TRBV3-1